These 6 T cell receptor beta chains share one sample of origin, sequenced in a study of T cell repertoires in cytomegalovirus infection. Each CDR3 protein is one row after TCRdb ran MiXCR on the reads. Of about 100,000 distinct CDR3 sequences in the sample, about 15% were seen once. The sequencing sample was made of PBMCs. These receptors were collected from a human donor in good health (CMV status not recorded). Some clones in this sample may be carry-over from other donors' samples.

This clonotype was counted between two and nine times. Here the CDR3 DNA reads TGTGCCAGCAGCGCCGGGACTAGCTATAATGAGCAGTTCTTC. Translated: CASSAGTSYNEQFF. The V call is TRBV7-9, the J call TRBJ2-1, with TRBD2 matching over 9 bases. CDR3 length equals 14 residues. V trimming: 5 bases; J trimming: 7 bases; junction bases outside the gene matches: 6. Germline CDR1 SEHNR, CDR2 FQNEAQ (reference sequence).

The chain is built from TRBV11-3 and TRBJ2-1; 7 bases fit TRBD1. V was clipped by 5 bases and J by 2 bases; unmatched bases: 6. Germline CDR1 SGHNT, CDR2 YENEEA. This CDR3 is 15 amino acids long. CDR3 protein: CASSRQGIAYNEQFF. The CDR3 nucleotides read TGTGCCAGCAGCCGACAGGGAATTGCCTACAATGAGCAGTTCTTC. Variable domain in full (rest from reference TRBV11-3 and TRBJ2-1): EAGVVQSPRYKIIEKKQPVAFWCNPISGHNTLYWYLQNLGQGPELLIRYENEEAVDDSQLPKDRFSAERLKGVDSTLKIQPAELGDSAVYLCASSRQGIAYNEQFFGPGTRLTVL.

This clonotype was seen repeatedly, ten times or more. The rearrangement uses TRBV7-2 and TRBJ2-1; 11 nucleotides align to TRBD1. Germline V gene sequence: CDR1 SGHTA, CDR2 FQGNSA. CDR3 size: 15 residues. J was trimmed by 2 bases and V by 5 bases; bases with no gene match: 2. This CDR3 is CASSGTGGAYNEQFF. In nucleotides, the CDR3 is TGTGCCAGCAGCGGGACAGGGGGAGCCTACAATGAGCAGTTCTTC.

The rearrangement links TRBV18 to TRBJ2-7, with 8 bases fitting TRBD2. V trimming: 6 bases; J trimming: 2 bases; junction bases outside the gene matches: 9. In germline, CDR1 is KGHSH, CDR2 LQKENI. This CDR3 region has 15 residues. Written as DNA, the CDR3 is TGTGCCAGCTCGGCAGGGGAGCGGGGGACCTACGAGCAGTACTTC. Amino acid sequence: CASSAGERGTYEQYF.

The chain's CDR3 is CASSWVSGSVKDTEAFF. In DNA form, the CDR3 reads TGTGCCAGCAGCTGGGTCTCCGGGTCGGTTAAGGACACTGAAGCTTTCTTT. V usage is TRBV5-6 and J usage is TRBJ1-1; D not resolved. The V end lost 3 bases, the J end lost 3 bases, and 21 bases lay between the germline ends. The CDR3 loop spans 17 amino acids. Germline CDR1 is SGHDT and CDR2 is YYEEEE. Using reference TRBV5-6 and TRBJ1-1 for the parts outside the CDR3, the full variable domain is DAGVTQSPTHLIKTRGQQVTLRCSPKSGHDTVSWYQQALGQGPQFIFQYYEEEERQRGNFPDRFSGHQFPNYSSELNVNALLLGDSALYLCASSWVSGSVKDTEAFFGQGTRLTVV.

This clonotype showed up many times. The chain carries TRBV7-2 and TRBJ2-7; 8 nucleotides match TRBD1. V was clipped by 5 bases and J by 4 bases; unmatched bases: 7. This CDR3 is built from 14 residues. Germline values: CDR1 SGHTA, CDR2 FQGNSA. The CDR3 region has the DNA TGTGCCAGCAGCCAAAGGACAGGGAAATACGAGCAGTACTTC. Its protein is CASSQRTGKYEQYF.